Listed here are 27 T cell receptor beta chains from one sample, sequenced in a study of tumor-infiltrating lymphocytes in primary liver carcinoma. Constant-region priming of roughly 490 ng total RNA yielded TCR beta cDNA. ARM-PCR was slightly modified, and three nested multiplex PCR rounds with it gave rise to the TCR beta libraries. The study ran its first two PCR rounds for roughly 10 cycles each, using TRBV1-TRBV30 forward primers and a C-beta reverse primer. Each CDR3 protein is one row after TCRdb ran MiXCR on the multiplex PCR reads. This table has 90,000 to 140,000 distinct CDR3 sequences, 82% appearing once. Unsorted bulk tissue (about 20-32 mg) underwent RNA and DNA co-extraction. Sequenced sample: liver tumor tissue from sampling region 3. Stated subset: tumor region T3, left-lateral pole. These receptors came from a man in his forties with primary liver carcinoma and hepatitis B virus infection.

The chain links TRBV18 to TRBJ1-1; the D gene is possibly TRBD1 (5 bases). This CDR3 is 16 amino acids long. The germline V gene has CDR1 KGHSH and CDR2 LQKENI. The V gene lost 2 bases and the J gene lost 1 base, with 14 bases spanning the gap. The DNA of the CDR3 is TGTGCCAGCTCACCAGCCGACGGGGGGAGGAACACTGAAGCTTTCTTT. This sequence encodes CASSPADGGRNTEAFF.

This chain connects TRBV11-2 to TRBJ2-3; D perhaps matches TRBD1 (6 bases). The CDR3 extends over 14 amino acids. V lost 4 bases to trimming and J lost 3 bases, with 11 bases between them. CDR1 and CDR2 (germline): SGHAT, FQNNGV. The CDR3 DNA reads as TGTGCCAGCAGCTCTGACAGGATTACAGATACGCAGTATTTT. It yields the protein CASSSDRITDTQYF. The full variable domain, completed using reference TRBV11-2 and TRBJ2-3, is EAGVAQSPRYKIIEKRQSVAFWCNPISGHATLYWYQQILGQGPKLLIQFQNNGVVDDSQLPKDRFSAERLKGVDSTLKIQPAKLEDSAVYLCASSSDRITDTQYFGPGTRLTVL.

This clonotype came up a few times. The rearrangement uses TRBV9 and TRBJ2-3; no reliable D call. The CDR3 loop spans 15 amino acids. CDR1 is SGDLS and CDR2 is YYNGEE in the germline V gene. V was pared by 0 bases and J by 2 bases, with 10 bases between. CDR3 nucleotides: TGTGCCAGCAGCGTAGGAACTACCCCCACAGATACGCAGTATTTT. As protein: CASSVGTTPTDTQYF. Filled out from reference TRBV9 and TRBJ2-3, the complete variable domain reads DSGVTQTPKHLITATGQRVTLRCSPRSGDLSVYWYQQSLDQGLQFLIQYYNGEERAKGNILERFSAQQFPDLHSELNLSSLELGDSALYFCASSVGTTPTDTQYFGPGTRLTVL.

Remarks on this clonotype: Since the CDR3 does not end with the conserved phenylalanine or tryptophan, this likely comes from a read error. This chain joins TRBV6-6 and TRBJ2-7, with D tentatively TRBD1 or TRBD2 (6 bases each). Looked up from germline, CDR1 is MNHNY and CDR2 is SVGAGI (reference sequence). Trimming took 6 bases from V and 5 from J, leaving 20 bases between them. The CDR3 spans 15 residues. This CDR3 is CASRYPEGGGDEQYS. The CDR3 DNA is TGTGCCAGCAGATACCCTGAAGGGGGAGGAGACGAGCAGTACTCC.

The sample holds many counts of this clonotype. This chain connects TRBV25-1 to TRBJ2-7, with TRBD1 matching over 8 bases. This CDR3 is 15 amino acids long. After removal of 1 base from V and 4 bases from J, the junction contained 6 bases not matched to a gene. Germline values: CDR1 MGHDK, CDR2 SYGVNS. The CDR3 nucleotides are TGTGCCAGCAGTGAATCGCGGACAGGGACATACGAGCAGTACTTC. Residues: CASSESRTGTYEQYF.

Concerning this clonotype: Because the CDR3 is missing its conserved closing phenylalanine or tryptophan, this is likely a read error. It is unclear where the CDR3 begins or ends on the DNA, so no DNA is shown, and the CDR3 is as TCRdb lists it. This chain links TRBV28 with TRBJ2-3; the listed D gene, TRBD1, was not tested against the DNA. From germline, CDR1 is MDHEN and CDR2 SYDVKM. The CDR3 numbers 14 amino acids, ends counted. The CDR3: CTSVYLGGTDTQYP.

As concerns this clonotype: Germline and junction disagree at one end, which may indicate a read error. The chain is built from TRBV29-1 and TRBJ2-5; no reliable D call. The CDR3 loop spans 14 amino acids. The germline CDR1 and CDR2 sequences are SQVTM and ANQGSEA. The CDR3 protein is CSVEFPTAKETQYF. CDR3 nucleotide sequence: TGCAGCGTTGAATTCCCAACCGCCAAGGAGACCCAATACTTC.

As to this clonotype: An end of the junction differs from the germline gene, which may be a read error. The J gene is TRBJ2-3, the V gene TRBV7-9; D might be TRBD2 (6 bases). This CDR3 has 15 amino acids. The V gene's germline CDR1 is SEHNR and CDR2 FQNEAQ (reference sequence). In DNA, the CDR3 is TGTGCCAGTAGCTCGGAGGGGAAGTCCAGAGATACGCAGTATTTT. Its protein product is CASSSEGKSRDTQYF.

V usage is TRBV28 and J usage is TRBJ2-5; D is ambiguous. The V and J ends lost 7 bases and 1 base respectively, with 16 bases between them. Per germline, CDR1 MDHEN and CDR2 SYDVKM. The CDR3 has 15 residues. CDR3 protein: CASTPLRSPQETQYF. CDR3 bases: TGTGCCAGCACCCCACTTCGCTCGCCCCAAGAGACCCAGTACTTC.

This clonotype is medium-sized by share. The rearrangement links TRBV12-3 or TRBV12-4 to TRBJ1-1; possible D gene TRBD1, 5 bases. This CDR3 is built from 15 residues. The V gene lost 3 bases and the J gene lost 4 bases, with 15 bases spanning the gap. CDR3 nucleotides: TGTGCCAGCAGTTTGGGTGGGGCGCTTGGCACTGAAGCTTTCTTT. Translating gives CASSLGGALGTEAFF.

This clonotype was picked up a small number of times. A much larger clone is a single base away; this may be a read error. The chain joins TRBV6-1 to TRBJ2-2; the match to TRBD1 covers 8 bases. Germline CDR1 and CDR2: MNHNS and SASEGT. The length of the CDR3 is 18 residues. The CDR3 region is CVGRGPGQADANTGELFF. CDR3 bases: TGTGTCGGCAGGGGACCGGGACAGGCTGACGCGAACACCGGGGAGCTGTTTTTT.

V usage is TRBV6-5 and J usage is TRBJ2-5; unclear D gene. This CDR3 comprises 16 residues. Germline V gene data show CDR1 as MNHEY and CDR2 as SVGAGI. Trimming cost V 7 bases and J 5 bases, with 23 bases left between them. The DNA of the CDR3 is TGTGCCAGCAATCCTCCCGGTGGCGGATCGAAGGAGACCCAGTACTTC. It yields the protein CASNPPGGGSKETQYF.

Comments on this clonotype: One end of the junction varies from germline; a read error may be responsible. The CDR3 sequence: CTSSPIEGSNQPRYF. The CDR3 DNA reads TGCACCAGCAGTCCCATAGAGGGGAGCAATCAGCCCCGGTATTTT. The chain employs TRBV4-1 and TRBJ1-5; possible D gene TRBD1, 5 bases. The CDR3 runs to 15 residues. Germline lookup yields CDR1 MGHRA and CDR2 YSYEKL.

The chain uses TRBV6-4 and TRBJ2-2; D is perhaps TRBD1 (5 bases). The CDR3 totals 15 residues. Germline V CDR1 and CDR2: MRHNA, SNTAGT. Trimming took off 11 bases at V and 0 bases at J, with 16 bases between the two ends. The CDR3 here is CARSDSQANTGELFF. The CDR3 coding sequence is TGTGCCCGTAGTGACTCACAGGCGAACACCGGGGAGCTGTTTTTT.

The chain has TRBV29-1 and TRBJ2-7, with D possibly matching TRBD2 (6 bases). Germline V gives CDR1 SQVTM, CDR2 ANQGSEA. With 2 bases removed from V and 9 bases from J, the gap between germline ends came to 23 bases. The CDR3 spans 15 residues. CDR3 nucleotides: TGCAGCGTTGAAAATCCAGGAGGGAGCTCCCACGGGCAGTACTTC. It codes for CSVENPGGSSHGQYF.

On this clonotype itself: Germline is not matched at one junction end, which may reflect a read error. The chain employs TRBV5-1 and TRBJ1-6; D uncertain. Germline assignment: CDR1 SGHRS and CDR2 YFSETQ. The CDR3 loop spans 16 amino acids. In nucleotides, the CDR3 is TGCGCCAGCAGCGACCGCCTGACTGGGCATAATTCACCCATCCACTTT. This codes for CASSDRLTGHNSPIHF.

In the case of this clonotype: Mismatch with germline at one junction end may stem from a read error. The V gene is TRBV10-3, the J gene TRBJ1-2, with 9 nucleotides matching TRBD1. CDR1 and CDR2 from the germline V gene are ENHRY and SYGVKD. The CDR3 contains 15 residues. The CDR3 region is CAICDLRDRDSGYTF. The CDR3, as DNA: TGTGCCATCTGTGATCTCCGGGACAGGGACTCTGGCTACACCTTC.

The rearrangement uses TRBV29-1 and TRBJ2-5; D might be TRBD1 or TRBD2, each matching 5 bases. The CDR3 has 15 residues. CDR1 and CDR2 (germline): SQVTM, ANQGSEA. The V gene lost 5 bases and the J gene lost 7 bases, with 23 bases spanning the gap. CDR3 protein: CSVSLLSGRGGTQYF. CDR3 DNA sequence: TGCAGCGTTTCCTTACTATCGGGAAGGGGTGGGACCCAGTACTTC.

About this clonotype: A read error is likely, as this CDR3 ends without the conserved phenylalanine or tryptophan. The V gene is TRBV6-5, the J gene TRBJ2-2; 7 bases map to TRBD2. Germline V gene lookup returns CDR1 MNHEY and CDR2 SVGAGI. J gave up 9 bases and V 5 bases, and 12 bases lay outside the gene matches. CDR3 size: 15 residues. The CDR3 sequence: CASSDGGTGFRELFL. The CDR3 DNA sequence: TGTGCCAGCAGTGACGGGGGGACGGGGTTTAGGGAGCTGTTTCTT.

Regarding this clonotype: The CDR3 carries no conserved terminal phenylalanine or tryptophan, so it likely arises from a read error. J is TRBJ2-3 and V is TRBV29-1, with D perhaps matching TRBD2 (5 bases). The CDR3 runs 13 residues. CDR1 and CDR2 (germline): SQVTM, ANQGSEA. Between the trimmed V and J ends, which lost 6 bases and 11 bases, there was a span of 21 bases. The CDR3 region is CSVRTGSGDEQYS. DNA of the CDR3: TGCAGCGTCCGGACGGGGAGCGGAGATGAGCAGTATTCT.

This clonotype was observed a single time. The junction departs from the called germline gene at one end, perhaps through a read error. The genes are TRBV12-3 or TRBV12-4 and TRBJ1-1; D unresolved. CDR3 size: 14 residues. The CDR3 region is CANSPRTTNTEAFF. The CDR3 DNA reads TGTGCCAACAGTCCACGGACTACGAACACTGAAGCTTTCTTT.

Note on this clonotype: The junction departs from germline at one end; a sequencing error may be responsible. This sequence joins TRBV6-7 and TRBJ2-1; 9 nucleotides line up with TRBD2. TRBV6-7 is placed among ORFs of uncertain function. This CDR3 has 19 residues. The CDR3, as DNA: TGTGCCAGCAGTTACCTGGCTAGCGGGAATTTTAGCTCCTACAATGTGCAGTTCTTC. Translated, it gives CASSYLASGNFSSYNVQFF.

The chain carries TRBV4-2 and TRBJ2-1; 8 bases are a match to TRBD1. CDR1 is LGHNA, CDR2 YNFKEQ, per germline. The J segment lost 6 bases and the V segment lost 4 bases, leaving 11 bases of the junction unmatched. There are 16 residues in the CDR3. CDR3 sequence: CASSRRTGSGLNEQFF. In DNA form, the CDR3 reads TGTGCCAGCAGCCGTCGGACAGGGTCAGGTCTCAATGAGCAGTTCTTC.

The rearrangement uses TRBV6-5 and TRBJ2-6; D uncertain. The V gene's germline CDR1 is MNHEY and CDR2 SVGAGI. The ends were cut back, 9 bases at V and 2 bases at J, with 17 bases in the middle. The CDR3 runs to 16 residues. CDR3 protein: CARAFIGFPGANVLTF. Written as DNA, the CDR3 is TGTGCCAGGGCTTTTATAGGGTTTCCTGGGGCCAACGTCCTGACTTTC.

Concerning this clonotype: At one end the junction does not follow the germline gene, possibly because of a read error. This chain connects TRBV6-5 to TRBJ2-6; D tentatively fits TRBD1 or TRBD2 (6 bases each). CDR1 and CDR2 (germline): MNHEY, SVGAGI. This CDR3 comprises 15 residues. CDR3 loop: CASRYRDSGANVLAF. Here the CDR3 DNA reads TGTGCCAGCAGATACAGGGACTCTGGGGCCAACGTCCTGGCTTTC.

Details on this clonotype: Compared with germline, one end of the junction differs, possibly owing to a read error. The rearrangement uses TRBV6-1 and TRBJ1-2; D is unclear. Per germline, CDR1 MNHNS and CDR2 SASEGT. CDR3 length: 12 residues. The CDR3: CAGLIGAYGYTF. The CDR3 nucleotides are TGTGCCGGACTGATAGGCGCCTATGGTTACACCTTC.

Remarks on this clonotype: An end of the junction differs from the germline gene, which may be a read error. The chain combines TRBV11-1 with TRBJ2-4; perhaps D is TRBD1 or TRBD2 (5 bases each). Germline V lookup: CDR1 SGHAT, CDR2 FQDESV (reference sequence). This CDR3 is built from 17 residues. The DNA for the CDR3 is TGTGCCAGCAGCTTTCCCGAGACTAACGGGACCAAAAACTTTCAATACTTC. Translation gives CASSFPETNGTKNFQYF.